This T cell receptor beta chain was obtained from a study of blood T cell repertoires in COVID-19 (dated by TCRdb to the early 2020s). About the full investigation: Samples from collaborators originated in the United States, Italy and Spain and spanned both the acute and convalescent phases of COVID-19. The material from the prospective study consisted of cDNA or gDNA derived from T cells, B-cell-depleted T cells, or PBMCs. Deeply sampled blood TCRbeta repertoires from subjects exposed to, actively infected with, or recovered from COVID-19 were included in the dataset. The repertoires were released in a freely available public database intended as a resource for research on the immune response to SARS-CoV-2. Samples came from the ongoing ImmuneRACE study (first 160 participants) plus 1,254 subjects from 6 global collaborators. Nearly every sample came with metadata listing a de-identified subject ID, COVID-19 status, age in years and sex. Where available, HLA class I and class II types were taken from metadata supplied by the sample provider and were not determined by assay-based typing.

One collaborating source in Seattle enrolled patients while the patients were actively infected and followed the patients over time throughout the course of disease. The collaborating institutions used their own protocols to collect whole blood in K2EDTA tubes. Collaborator samples were shipped for TCRbeta analysis as frozen whole blood, isolated PBMCs, or DNA extracted from either sample type. Summary of the overall study and its limitations: How much clinical and demographic metadata was included differed by source and by participant, and the metadata was provided uncurated.

TCRbeta CDR3 regions were amplified from genomic DNA using the immunoSEQ Assay, a bias-controlled multiplex PCR. The paper's processing steps were these. The number of nucleated cells in each sample was estimated from the amplification of reference gene primers within the assay. To quantify the absolute abundance of each unique TCRbeta CDR3 rearrangement, sequence reads were collapsed and filtered. Productive Simpson clonality was computed per sample as the square root of Simpson's diversity index over productive rearrangements. TCRdb carries this immuneACCESS record with in-frame sequences only. Its versions omit some clonotypes, under half of them owing to an unresolved V gene in the studies checked, with the rest unexplained. Clone size and V and J calls were adopted from that table, with D and trimming inferred from the DNA. The sample table holds around 140,000 clones, of which 86% were seen once. The ten most abundant clones make up roughly 10% of the sample.

Points on this clone: Which antigen it targets is not known. Base qualities are not at hand, and no much larger clone is one base apart.

V is clipped by 4 bases and J by 2 bases, and the sequence between their germline boundaries is 8 bases long. Via the germline V gene, CDR1 is SGHDN and CDR2 FVKESK. The CDR3 runs 13 residues from the cysteine to the phenylalanine. Only CDR3 DNA remains: 39 bases, in frame from the first base. Sequencing was done on a sample of peripheral blood. The V and J segments used are TRBV14 and TRBJ1-2; there is no confident call for the D gene. The receptor was derived from a woman in her 70s with COVID-19, enrolled during active disease. The CDR3 reads as follows: CASSPSGNYGYTF. The bases read TGTGCCAGCAGCCCCTCGGGAAACTATGGCTACACCTTC.